The rows below give T cell receptor beta chains drawn from one sample of a study of blood T cell repertoires in COVID-19. Sequencing used immunoSEQ multiplex PCR; TCRdb keeps in-frame clones, though not all of them. Here the sample spans about 220,000 clones, about 85% being singletons. Source material: PBMCs or T cells enriched from blood (not recorded which). These TCRs come from a young woman who had recovered from COVID-19. The CDR3 runs from the conserved cysteine through the conserved F or W. The order of the fields is clone size, J gene, V gene, D gene, CDR3 protein, CDR3 DNA. The D gene is left open where the match is weak. Size tells how often a clone was seen (once, few, many) or the class of an expanded clone, and some rows leave it out.

>-|TRBJ1-6|TRBV5-1|TRBD1
CASSTRDSDSPLHF
TGCGCCAGCAGCACCCGGGACAGTGATTCACCCCTCCACTTT
>-|TRBJ1-6|TRBV27|TRBD1
CAAGQGANSPLHF
TGTGCCGCGGGACAGGGGGCCAATTCACCCCTCCACTTT
>-|TRBJ1-4|TRBV4-2|-
CASSQERQGNEKLFF
TGTGCCAGCAGCCAAGAACGCCAGGGAAATGAAAAACTGTTTTTT
>-|TRBJ1-6|TRBV5-8|-
CASTGDFYNSPLHF
TGTGCCAGCACCGGGGACTTCTATAATTCACCCCTCCACTTT
>-|TRBJ2-1|TRBV6-6|-
CASSTLRIGEYNEQFF
TGTGCCAGCAGTACCTTACGGATCGGGGAGTACAATGAGCAGTTCTTC
>once|TRBJ2-5|TRBV4-2|TRBD1
CASSHSGTGGGETQYF
TGTGCCAGCAGCCATAGCGGGACAGGGGGCGGTGAGACCCAGTACTTC
>-|TRBJ2-5|TRBV5-8|-
CASSAAGEEYQETQYF
TGTGCCAGCAGCGCGGCCGGGGAGGAGTACCAAGAGACCCAGTACTTC
>-|TRBJ2-5|TRBV19|-
CASSIGGSYQETQYF
TGTGCCAGTAGTATCGGGGGTTCGTACCAAGAGACCCAGTACTTC
>-|TRBJ2-2|TRBV7-2|TRBD1
CASSLNGQGNTGELFF
TGTGCCAGCAGCTTAAATGGACAGGGTAACACCGGGGAGCTGTTTTTT
>few|TRBJ2-7|TRBV12-3/TRBV12-4|TRBD1
CASSSGQGWEQYF
TGTGCCAGCAGTTCGGGACAGGGATGGGAGCAGTACTTC
>-|TRBJ1-5|TRBV4-1|-
CASSQDRGGQPQHF
TGCGCCAGCAGCCAAGACAGGGGTGGACAGCCCCAGCATTTT
>-|TRBJ1-4|TRBV19|TRBD1
CASSEQGSGGEKLFF
TGTGCCAGTAGTGAACAAGGGTCAGGGGGTGAAAAACTGTTTTTT
>once|TRBJ2-5|TRBV11-2|TRBD2
CASSLVSGGAVETQYF
TGTGCCAGCAGCTTAGTTAGCGGGGGGGCTGTAGAGACCCAGTACTTC
>-|TRBJ1-3|TRBV6-5|-
CASSYRRGASGNTIYF
TGTGCCAGCAGTTACAGGCGGGGGGCGTCCGGAAACACCATATATTTT
>-|TRBJ1-1|TRBV18|-
CASSPPGNRASGAFF
TGTGCCAGCTCACCACCGGGGAACCGGGCTTCGGGGGCTTTCTTT
>-|TRBJ2-7|TRBV7-9|TRBD1
CASSHPYEGAGNEQYF
TGTGCCAGCAGCCACCCCTATGAGGGGGCAGGGAACGAGCAGTACTTC
>-|TRBJ2-5|TRBV5-1|-
CASSLVQGGYQETQYF
TGCGCCAGCAGCTTGGTTCAGGGAGGCTACCAAGAGACCCAGTACTTC
>-|TRBJ1-5|TRBV19|TRBD1
CASNRGQPYSNQPQHF
TGTGCCAGTAACCGGGGACAGCCTTATAGCAATCAGCCCCAGCATTTT
>-|TRBJ1-3|TRBV7-2|TRBD1
CASSSQGARSGNTIYF
TGTGCCAGCAGTTCACAGGGGGCCCGGTCTGGAAACACCATATATTTT
>-|TRBJ2-1|TRBV3-1/TRBV3-2|TRBD2
CASSRRSGGALNEQFF
TGTGCCAGCAGCCGCCGGAGCGGGGGGGCCCTCAATGAGCAGTTCTTC
>-|TRBJ1-5|TRBV4-3|-
CASSQDLVSNQPQHF
TGCGCCAGCAGCCAAGATTTAGTTAGCAATCAGCCCCAGCATTTT
>-|TRBJ1-1|TRBV29-1|TRBD1
CSVAPRRGTGVNTEAFF
TGCAGCGTTGCCCCCCGGCGGGGTACAGGGGTCAACACTGAAGCTTTCTTT
>-|TRBJ1-6|TRBV19|-
CASTTWPQGNSPLHF
TGTGCCAGTACCACATGGCCCCAGGGGAATTCACCCCTCCACTTT
>-|TRBJ2-3|TRBV5-8|-
CASSLGRLVALTDTQYF
TGTGCCAGCAGCTTGGGACGACTCGTAGCGCTCACAGATACGCAGTATTTT
>-|TRBJ2-7|TRBV5-8|TRBD2
CASSLGSLAGGRSSYEQYF
TGTGCCAGCAGCTTGGGCTCCCTAGCGGGGGGCCGAAGCTCCTACGAGCAGTACTTC
>-|TRBJ2-1|TRBV18|-
CASSPSGSNEQFF
TGTGCCAGCTCACCATCGGGGTCAAATGAGCAGTTCTTC
>few|TRBJ2-7|TRBV4-2|-
CASSQDSSPSSYEQYF
TGTGCCAGCAGCCAAGATTCATCCCCTAGCTCCTACGAGCAGTACTTC
>-|TRBJ1-5|TRBV9|-
CASSVGASNQPQHF
TGTGCCAGCAGCGTAGGCGCTAGCAATCAGCCCCAGCATTTT
>-|TRBJ1-3|TRBV2|-
CASRLFGNTIYF
TGTGCCAGCAGACTGTTTGGAAACACCATATATTTT
>once|TRBJ1-2|TRBV7-2|TRBD1
CASRLTGGFWANYGYTF
TGTGCCAGCAGGTTGACAGGGGGATTTTGGGCTAACTATGGCTACACCTTC
>once|TRBJ1-2|TRBV7-8|TRBD1
CASSSFRDSYGYTF
TGTGCCAGCAGCTCATTCCGGGACAGCTATGGCTACACCTTC
>-|TRBJ2-1|TRBV6-5|TRBD2
CASSLSGGSYNEQFF
TGTGCCAGCAGTCTAAGCGGGGGCTCCTACAATGAGCAGTTCTTC
>-|TRBJ1-1|TRBV10-2|-
CASGDILSEAFF
TGCGCCAGCGGGGACATTCTGTCTGAAGCTTTCTTT
>-|TRBJ1-1|TRBV6-5|TRBD1
CASRPQGAEAFF
TGTGCCAGCAGGCCTCAGGGGGCTGAAGCTTTCTTT
>-|TRBJ1-1|TRBV5-1|-
CASSLVRNTEAFF
TGCGCCAGCAGCTTAGTCAGGAACACTGAAGCTTTCTTT
>-|TRBJ2-1|TRBV7-2|-
CASSHPRNEQFF
TGTGCCAGCAGCCATCCGAGGAATGAGCAGTTCTTC
>-|TRBJ1-2|TRBV4-1|TRBD1
CASSPTGFGVWSGYTF
TGCGCCAGCAGCCCGACAGGGTTCGGGGTTTGGAGTGGCTACACCTTC
>-|TRBJ2-7|TRBV19|TRBD1
CASERDRGQYEQYF
TGTGCCAGTGAGAGGGACAGGGGGCAATACGAGCAGTACTTC
>-|TRBJ1-2|TRBV10-3|TRBD1
CAISELQGAGGYTF
TGTGCCATCAGTGAGCTACAGGGGGCAGGGGGCTACACCTTC
>-|TRBJ2-1|TRBV27|-
CASSLPPYRAGEVSYNEQFF
TGTGCCAGCAGTTTACCCCCATATCGGGCAGGGGAAGTCTCCTACAATGAGCAGTTCTTC
>-|TRBJ2-5|TRBV7-9|TRBD1
CASSLVYRGQIGETQYF
TGTGCCAGCAGCTTAGTTTACAGGGGGCAAATAGGAGAGACCCAGTACTTC
>once|TRBJ1-6|TRBV6-5|-
CASSYTNSPLHF
TGTGCCAGCAGTTACACAAATTCACCCCTCCACTTT
>-|TRBJ2-6|TRBV2|TRBD1
CASSSTGYLNVLTF
TGTGCCAGCAGTTCGACAGGGTACCTCAACGTCCTGACTTTC
>-|TRBJ1-2|TRBV7-9|-
CASSLGGVYGYTF
TGTGCCAGCAGCTTAGGCGGAGTCTATGGCTACACCTTC
>-|TRBJ2-1|TRBV6-5|-
CASSPTPFYNEQFF
TGTGCCAGCAGTCCTACTCCATTTTACAATGAGCAGTTCTTC